This TCR beta chain was observed in a study of cytomegalovirus exposure and HLA in healthy donors. Study outcomes and limitations: A link between a missense DCLRE1C variant and TCR beta V- and J-gene trimming emerged from a later analysis. Reports described diagnosis of cytomegalovirus status by the classifier as highly specific and sensitive.

CDR1 SGHRS and CDR2 YFSETQ come from the germline V gene. Trimming took off 0 bases at V and 0 bases at J, with 7 bases between the two ends. The CDR3 length is 14 residues. This clone was counted a few times. Its antigen is undetermined. The PCR used 60 Vbeta and 13 Jbeta primers. Data came from immunoSEQ multiplex PCR; TCRdb stores just in-frame clones and leaves some out. The sample has under 200,000 clones, approximately 71% seen once. Sequencing input: PBMCs. The J gene is TRBJ2-7, the V gene TRBV5-1, with D possibly being TRBD2 (6 bases). This clonotype originated in a woman aged 18-35 years in good health and CMV-seropositive. The CDR3 reads CASSLDGSSYEQYF. CDR3 nucleotides: TGCGCCAGCAGCTTGGACGGGAGCTCCTACGAGCAGTACTTC.